The 24 T cell receptor beta chains in this list originate from one sample, sequenced in a study of T cells in Graves' hyperthyroidism and ophthalmopathy. Amplification targeted TCR beta CDR3 regions from RNA transcripts. Initially, a first-round RT-PCR of the TCR CDR3 employed the HTBI primer set. TCRdb used MiXCR to reprocess the multiplex PCR reads, holding one entry per CDR3 protein. Of fewer than 900,000 distinct CDR3 sequences listed, around 19% are singletons. Input material: blood. The receptors come from a woman aged 45-59 years with Graves' hyperthyroidism that later progressed to Graves' ophthalmopathy.

This clonotype was recorded at least ten times. The DNA for the CDR3 is TGTGCCAGCAGCCCCGGCTTGGGGACAGATACGCAGTATTTT. Translation gives CASSPGLGTDTQYF. V usage is TRBV7-3 and J usage is TRBJ2-3; D unclear. Per the germline V gene, CDR1 is SGHTA and CDR2 is FQGTGA. The V end was cut by 5 bases, the J end by 3 bases, with 12 bases between. The CDR3 length is 14 residues.

This clonotype was observed a handful of times. The J gene is TRBJ2-1, the V gene TRBV13; tentatively, D is TRBD1 (5 bases). The V end lost 5 bases, the J end lost 9 bases, and 17 bases lay between the germline ends. The CDR3 is made up of 14 amino acids. CDR1 PRHDT and CDR2 FYEKMQ come from the germline V gene (reference sequence). Here the CDR3 reads CASSPLVGQGEQFF. DNA for the CDR3: TGTGCCAGCAGCCCACTCGTGGGGCAGGGTGAGCAGTTCTTC.

The V gene is TRBV7-9, the J gene TRBJ1-2, with TRBD1 matching over 10 bases. Germline-derived CDR1 and CDR2 are SEHNR and FQNEAQ (reference sequence). The CDR3 runs 16 residues. The junction had 7 bases not matched to a gene; V was cut back by 5 bases and J by 1 base. CDR3 residues: CASSQQDRGFNYGYTF. DNA of the CDR3: TGTGCCAGCAGCCAACAGGACAGGGGGTTTAACTATGGCTACACCTTC.

This clonotype was detected ten times or more. The chain carries TRBV7-2 and TRBJ2-1; TRBD2 aligns across 13 bases. From germline, CDR1 is SGHTA and CDR2 FQGNSA. With V trimmed by 2 bases and J by 6 bases, 7 bases remained unmatched. The length of the CDR3 is 17 residues. The CDR3 sequence is CASSLPRTSGGGNEQFF. CDR3 DNA sequence: TGTGCCAGCAGCTTACCCCGGACTAGCGGGGGCGGCAATGAGCAGTTCTTC.

This clonotype was counted at least ten times. The chain employs TRBV30 and TRBJ2-1, with TRBD1 matching 9 bases. CDR1 is GTSNPN, CDR2 SVGIG, per germline (reference sequence). The CDR3 extends over 17 amino acids. The ends lost 2 bases at V and 3 bases at J; junction bases unmatched: 11. The CDR3: CAWSTTLRTGVYNEQFF. The DNA of the CDR3 is TGTGCCTGGAGTACGACTCTCCGGACAGGGGTCTACAATGAGCAGTTCTTC.

This clonotype was counted at least ten times. The chain couples TRBV11-2 to TRBJ2-7; no definite D call. This CDR3 is built from 15 residues. V was cut by 5 bases and J by 3 bases, with 17 bases left in between. The germline V gene encodes CDR1 SGHAT and CDR2 FQNNGV. CDR3 sequence (DNA): TGTGCCAGCAGCCCCCCAGTAGATACATTCTACGAGCAGTACTTC. Residues: CASSPPVDTFYEQYF.

This clonotype appeared many times. V is TRBV5-1 and J is TRBJ2-7; D gene ambiguous. V was clipped by 4 bases and J by 11 bases, with 31 bases between them. Germline V lookup: CDR1 SGHRS, CDR2 YFSETQ. CDR3 length: 17 residues. The CDR3 DNA is TGCGCCAGCAGCCCCCAATATACCGGGCTTGGAGTTTATGAGGAGTACTTC. Amino acids: CASSPQYTGLGVYEEYF. The variable domain in full, with the rest retrieved from reference TRBV5-1 and TRBJ2-7, is KAGVTQTPRYLIKTRGQQVTLSCSPISGHRSVSWYQQTPGQGLQFLFEYFSETQRNKGNFPGRFSGRQFSNSRSEMNVSTLELGDSALYLCASSPQYTGLGVYEEYFGPGTRLTVT.

Points on this clonotype: The final CDR3 position lacks the conserved phenylalanine or tryptophan, pointing to a likely read error. This chain connects TRBV5-1 to TRBJ1-1, with 9 bases that match TRBD1. The CDR3 loop spans 17 amino acids. V gave up 4 bases and J gave up 0 bases; unmatched junction bases: 10. Germline V gene sequence: CDR1 SGHRS, CDR2 YFSETQ. Here the CDR3 DNA reads TGCGCCAGCAGCCAAGAGCTCGGACAGGGGATGAACACTGAAGCTTTCATT. It codes for CASSQELGQGMNTEAFI.

This clonotype was observed at least ten times. The chain has TRBV20-1 and TRBJ1-2; no firm D call. Trimming shortened V by 1 base and J by 4 bases, and 13 bases separated the two germline ends. Per the germline V gene, CDR1 is DFQATT and CDR2 is SNEGSKA (reference sequence). This CDR3 spans 14 amino acids. CDR3 nucleotide sequence: TGCAGTGCTAGAGTCCGGGGTCGAGGCTATGGCTACACCTTC. Its protein product is CSARVRGRGYGYTF.

The chain uses TRBV24-1 and TRBJ2-1, with a weak D call TRBD2 (5 bases). This CDR3 is 13 amino acids long. V lost 5 bases and J lost 9, with 13 bases in between. Germline V CDR1 and CDR2: KGHDR, SFDVKD. The CDR3 DNA is TGTGCCACCAGTGTGGGGTTGGGAGCTGAGCAGTTCTTC. Protein product: CATSVGLGAEQFF.

In its sample, this clonotype was seen a few times. The gene calls are TRBV7-9 and TRBJ2-5, with 8 bases matching TRBD2. Germline CDR1 SEHNR, CDR2 FQNEAQ (reference sequence). The CDR3 is 15 amino acids. V shed 4 bases and J 5 bases; nucleotides not matched to a gene: 9. CDR3 residues: CASSSDAGGSETQYF. CDR3 coding DNA: TGTGCCAGCAGCTCCGACGCGGGGGGTTCCGAGACCCAGTACTTC.

Ten or more counts support this clonotype. The chain couples TRBV12-3 or TRBV12-4 to TRBJ1-6; TRBD1 matches 8 bases. This CDR3 contains 12 residues. V dropped 6 bases and J dropped 9; count of bases not matched to a gene: 1. CDR3 in DNA: TGTGCCAGCAGGGACAGGGTTTCACCCCTCCACTTT. It codes for CASRDRVSPLHF.

This sequence joins TRBV6-1 and TRBJ1-5; TRBD1 matches 7 bases. CDR1 and CDR2 from the germline V gene are MNHNS and SASEGT. CDR3 length: 17 amino acids. With V trimmed by 5 bases and J by 6 bases, 16 bases remained unmatched. The CDR3 region is CASSTPARQGVTQPQHF. DNA of the CDR3: TGTGCCAGCAGTACCCCAGCACGGCAGGGGGTAACTCAGCCCCAGCATTTT.

The rearrangement joins TRBV19 to TRBJ1-5, with D maybe TRBD1 (6 bases). Germline CDR1 and CDR2: LNHDA and SQIVND (reference sequence). The CDR3 spans 15 residues. Between the trimmed V and J ends, which lost 6 bases and 0 bases, there was a span of 12 bases. The CDR3 coding sequence is TGTGCCAGTAGCGCCCGGACAGCTAGCAATCAGCCCCAGCATTTT. Translating it yields CASSARTASNQPQHF. Based on the CDR3 plus reference TRBV19 and TRBJ1-5, the full variable domain is DGGITQSPKYLFRKEGQNVTLSCEQNLNHDAMYWYRQDPGQGLRLIYYSQIVNDFQKGDIAEGYSVSREKKESFPLTVTSAQKNPTAFYLCASSARTASNQPQHFGDGTRLSIL.

This clonotype has ten or more counts. This chain connects TRBV20-1 to TRBJ1-1, with a tentative D call TRBD1 (6 bases). The CDR3 contains 14 residues. Trimming took off 3 bases at V and 6 bases at J, with 17 bases between the two ends. Germline CDR1 and CDR2: DFQATT and SNEGSKA (reference sequence). The CDR3 nucleotides read TGCAGTGCTAGCTGGGACACCCAGTTCGCTGAAGCTTTCTTT. Its translation: CSASWDTQFAEAFF.

The chain combines TRBV10-3 with TRBJ2-2; the D gene is possibly TRBD1 (6 bases). The CDR3 sequence is 12 residues long. Germline V CDR1 and CDR2: ENHRY, SYGVKD. The germline V and J ends were trimmed by 8 bases and 11 bases, with 15 bases remaining between them. CDR3 protein: CAIGRRGDELFF. The CDR3 region has the DNA TGTGCCATCGGACGCAGGGGTGATGAGCTGTTTTTT.

The chain combines TRBV20-1 with TRBJ1-2; 8 bases map to TRBD1. The CDR3 length is 15 residues. Germline values: CDR1 DFQATT, CDR2 SNEGSKA (reference sequence). With V trimmed by 6 bases and J by 3 bases, 12 bases remained unmatched. The CDR3 loop reads CSANQGARTDYGYTF. CDR3 in DNA: TGCAGTGCCAACCAGGGGGCGCGTACGGACTATGGCTACACCTTC.

This clonotype was found many times. The chain employs TRBV12-3 or TRBV12-4 and TRBJ2-1, with D perhaps matching TRBD1 (5 bases). Trimming stripped 3 bases from V and 9 bases from J, with 18 bases between. CDR3 length: 15 amino acids. In DNA, the CDR3 is TGTGCCAGCAGTTTGTATCAGGATTTAAGGGGTGAGCAGTTCTTC. Translated, it gives CASSLYQDLRGEQFF.

This clonotype was seen more than once but under ten times. The chain uses TRBV5-8 and TRBJ1-5; D gene unclear. Between the trimmed V and J ends, which lost 0 bases and 2 bases, there was a span of 15 bases. The CDR3 extends over 17 amino acids. Germline CDR1 is SGHTS and CDR2 is YDEGEE. CDR3 residues: CASSLAYYSGGNQPQHF. CDR3 DNA: TGTGCCAGCAGCTTGGCTTATTACAGCGGCGGCAATCAGCCCCAGCATTTT.

This clonotype was counted a few times. Here the CDR3 reads CASSRRDPYTEAFF. In DNA, the CDR3 is TGTGCCAGCAGCCGCCGGGACCCTTACACTGAAGCTTTCTTT. The chain combines TRBV14 with TRBJ1-1, with D possibly matching TRBD1 (5 bases). This CDR3 is 14 amino acids long. Germline assignment: CDR1 SGHDN and CDR2 FVKESK. V was clipped by 4 bases and J by 3 bases, with 12 bases between them. Complete variable domain (other parts from reference TRBV14 and TRBJ1-1): EAGVTQFPSHSVIEKGQTVTLRCDPISGHDNLYWYRRVMGKEIKFLLHFVKESKQDESGMPNNRFLAERTGGTYSTLKVQPAELEDSGVYFCASSRRDPYTEAFFGQGTRLTVV.

A note on this clonotype: Likely a read error: the CDR3 ends without its conserved phenylalanine or tryptophan. V gene TRBV12-3 or TRBV12-4 combines with J gene TRBJ2-5; 8 bases line up with TRBD1. V lost 2 bases and J lost 1; bases outside the gene matches: 9. The CDR3 contains 17 residues. CDR3 protein: CASSLWRGQVAQETQYL. CDR3 bases: TGTGCCAGCAGTTTATGGAGGGGACAGGTGGCCCAAGAGACCCAGTACCTC.

The V call is TRBV9, the J call TRBJ2-7; perhaps TRBD1 as D (5 bases). Between the trimmed V and J ends, which lost 3 bases and 3 bases, there was a span of 16 bases. This CDR3 region has 15 residues. Germline CDR1 reads SGDLS; CDR2 reads YYNGEE. CDR3 loop: CASSGGFGASYEQYF. The CDR3 region has the DNA TGTGCCAGCAGCGGCGGTTTTGGGGCCAGCTACGAGCAGTACTTC.

This clonotype has at least ten counts. The CDR3 protein is CASSPLRGANTQYF. DNA for the CDR3: TGTGCCAGCAGCCCTTTGCGGGGGGCAAATACGCAGTATTTT. This rearrangement joins TRBV11-1 to TRBJ2-3, with TRBD2 identical over 8 bases. The CDR3 totals 14 residues. The germline gives CDR1 SGHAT, CDR2 FQDESV (reference sequence). Trimming cost V 5 bases and J 7 bases; bases outside gene matches: 8.

This clonotype was seen many times. V gene TRBV12-3 or TRBV12-4 combines with J gene TRBJ2-1; 10 bases are a match to TRBD1. J gave up 4 bases and V 8 bases, and 14 bases lay outside the gene matches. The CDR3 runs 17 residues. CDR3 sequence reads: CASLLDRGSRVYNEQFF. The CDR3 DNA sequence: TGTGCCAGCCTCCTGGACAGGGGGAGTAGGGTTTACAATGAGCAGTTCTTC.